The 19 T cell receptor beta chains given below trace back to one sample, sequenced in a study of shared clonotypes between healthy human individuals. Using immunoSEQ multiplex PCR, the repertoire was profiled, and TCRdb retains in-frame clones only, with some absent. The sample lists about 2.3 million clones, roughly 92% occurring once. Material: naive CD4+ T cells from PBMCs. Subset described: CD45RA+ positively selected. The receptors were sampled from a man younger than 35 in good health. Some clones in this sample may be carry-over from other donors' samples.

This clone appeared a few times. The V call is TRBV7-6, the J call TRBJ2-5; D remains ambiguous. The CDR3 runs 13 residues. Germline CDR1 SGHVS, CDR2 FNYEAQ. V was pared by 0 bases and J by 1 base, with 3 bases between. The CDR3 nucleotides are TGTGCCAGCAGCTTAGCGGCCCAAGAGACCCAGTACTTC. This translates into CASSLAAQETQYF.

The chain couples TRBV19 to TRBJ2-7; 8 bases line up with TRBD1. Germline V gene data show CDR1 as LNHDA and CDR2 as SQIVND (reference sequence). V was pared by 4 bases and J by 12 bases, with 14 bases of the junction left unmatched. The CDR3 is made up of 14 amino acids. CDR3 loop: CASSTDRDLLFRYF. The CDR3 nucleotides read TGTGCCAGTAGTACGGACAGGGACCTCCTATTTAGGTACTTC.

The table lists this clone with a few counts. The CDR3 sequence is CASSEASVPQGYTF. The CDR3 DNA sequence: TGTGCCAGCAGTGAAGCGTCCGTCCCTCAGGGCTACACCTTC. This chain links TRBV2 with TRBJ1-2; D not certain. In germline, CDR1 is SNHLY, CDR2 FYNNEI. Trimming left V 0 bases short and J 8 bases short, with 13 bases between. The CDR3 length is 14 residues.

This sequence joins TRBV5-1 and TRBJ2-1; possible D gene TRBD1, 7 bases. The CDR3 is made up of 17 amino acids. The V gene lost 3 bases and the J gene lost 0 bases, with 16 bases spanning the gap. Germline loops: CDR1 SGHRS, CDR2 YFSETQ. The DNA of the CDR3 is TGCGCCAGCAGCTCTAAGGGGGCGGGAAGCTCCTACAATGAGCAGTTCTTC. It specifies CASSSKGAGSSYNEQFF.

This CDR3 is CASRPGQGQETQYF. CDR3 nucleotides: TGTGCCAGCAGACCGGGACAGGGACAAGAGACCCAGTACTTC. This rearrangement joins TRBV7-9 to TRBJ2-5, with 9 bases identical to TRBD1. Unmatched junction bases numbered 4, after V lost 6 bases and J lost 2 bases. Germline loops: CDR1 SEHNR, CDR2 FQNEAQ (reference sequence). CDR3 length: 14 amino acids. Combining the CDR3 with reference TRBV7-9 and TRBJ2-5 gives the whole variable domain DTGVSQNPRHKITKRGQNVTFRCDPISEHNRLYWYRQTLGQGPEFLTYFQNEAQLEKSRLLSDRFSAERPKGSFSTLEIQRTEQGDSAMYLCASRPGQGQETQYFGPGTRLLVL.

Note on this clone: This specimen includes other DNA sequences encoding the same CDR3. V is TRBV7-2 and J is TRBJ2-7; 7 bases match TRBD2. Germline trimming cut 5 bases from V and 4 bases from J; bases unmatched to any gene: 5. CDR1 is SGHTA and CDR2 is FQGNSA in the germline V gene. This CDR3 is built from 13 residues. CDR3 DNA sequence: TGTGCCAGCAGCCGTGGACTAGTGTACGAGCAGTACTTC. Its translation is CASSRGLVYEQYF.

V and J are TRBV27 and TRBJ1-5; TRBD1 is a possible D gene (5 bases). The CDR3 covers 14 residues. Trimming took off 5 bases at V and 1 base at J, with 9 bases between the two ends. Germline CDR1 is MNHEY and CDR2 is SMNVEV (reference sequence). CDR3 in amino acids: CASSPRESNQPQHF. The CDR3 nucleotides are TGTGCCAGCAGTCCCAGGGAGAGCAATCAGCCCCAGCATTTT.

The CDR3 nucleotides read TGTGCCAGCAGTCCGTACGGAAACTATGGCTACACCTTC. This gives the protein CASSPYGNYGYTF. The rearrangement joins TRBV28 to TRBJ1-2, with D unresolved. This CDR3 is 13 amino acids long. V lost 5 bases and J 2 bases, leaving 9 bases between the germline ends. Germline CDR1 MDHEN, CDR2 SYDVKM.

The rearrangement joins TRBV6-5 to TRBJ2-1; 7 nucleotides match TRBD1. CDR1 is MNHEY and CDR2 is SVGAGI in the germline V gene. Losses at the gene ends were 5 bases for V and 10 bases for J; bases not matched to a gene: 5. This CDR3 has 12 residues. The CDR3 DNA reads TGTGCCAGCAGTGACTGGGACAGCGAGCAGTTCTTC. Amino acid sequence: CASSDWDSEQFF.

The count of this clone is one. This chain uses TRBV18 with TRBJ2-5; no reliable D call. CDR3 length: 14 residues. Looked up from germline, CDR1 is KGHSH and CDR2 is LQKENI. Trimming took off 1 base at V and 4 bases at J, with 10 bases between the two ends. The DNA for the CDR3 is TGTGCCAGCTCACCACTCAGGAGTTTAGAGACCCAGTACTTC. Its protein product is CASSPLRSLETQYF.

J is TRBJ1-2 and V is TRBV30, with D unclear. The length of the CDR3 is 13 residues. The germline gives CDR1 GTSNPN, CDR2 SVGIG (reference sequence). Trimming took off 1 base at V and 4 bases at J, with 10 bases between the two ends. CDR3 sequence (DNA): TGTGCCTGGAGTGAAAGAGATTCCTATGGCTACACCTTC. Translating gives CAWSERDSYGYTF.

This chain joins TRBV10-1 and TRBJ2-7; D may match TRBD1 or TRBD2 (6 bases each). The CDR3 length is 14 residues. Trimming cost V 3 bases and J 7 bases, with 16 bases left between them. Germline V gives CDR1 WNHNN, CDR2 SYGVQD (reference sequence). The CDR3 DNA reads as TGCGCCAGCAGTGACTTATCGGGGGCGGGAGAGCAGTACTTC. It codes for CASSDLSGAGEQYF.

The genes are TRBV27 and TRBJ2-3, with 10 bases that match TRBD2. In germline, CDR1 is MNHEY, CDR2 SMNVEV (reference sequence). Trimming took 7 bases from V and 1 from J; bases not matched to a gene: 11. This CDR3 has 17 amino acids. The CDR3 sequence: CASNLRTSGDGTDTQYF. CDR3 nucleotide sequence: TGTGCCAGCAACCTGAGGACTAGCGGAGATGGCACAGATACGCAGTATTTT.

This chain uses TRBV30 with TRBJ2-3, with D perhaps matching TRBD1 or TRBD2 (6 bases each). CDR1 and CDR2 from the germline V gene are GTSNPN and SVGIG (reference sequence). Between the trimmed V and J ends, which lost 0 bases and 6 bases, there was a span of 22 bases. This CDR3 has 17 residues. In DNA, the CDR3 is TGTGCCTGGAGTGTACGGTGGGGGGCCCCGACCGTGGATACGCAGTATTTT. It yields the protein CAWSVRWGAPTVDTQYF.

The chain recombines TRBV2 with TRBJ2-3, with 8 bases lining up with TRBD2. The CDR3 has 14 residues. Germline values: CDR1 SNHLY, CDR2 FYNNEI. The V and J ends lost 5 bases and 6 bases, in that order; junction bases with no gene match: 7. In DNA form, the CDR3 reads TGTGCCAGCAGTACAAGTAGCGGGACGGATACGCAGTATTTT. This encodes CASSTSSGTDTQYF. Using reference TRBV2 and TRBJ2-3 for the parts outside the CDR3, the full variable domain is EPEVTQTPSHQVTQMGQEVILRCVPISNHLYFYWYRQILGQKVEFLVSFYNNEISEKSEIFDDQFSVERPDGSNFTLKIRSTKLEDSAMYFCASSTSSGTDTQYFGPGTRLTVL.

About this clone itself: In the same sample, other DNA sequences code for this CDR3. The genes are TRBV4-1 and TRBJ1-3; D not certain. Germline CDR1 reads MGHRA; CDR2 reads YSYEKL. The CDR3 spans 16 residues. The V end lost 4 bases, the J end lost 0 bases, and 13 bases lay between the germline ends. CDR3 bases: TGCGCCAGCAGCCCGAATGACCGATTCTCTGGAAACACCATATATTTT. Protein product: CASSPNDRFSGNTIYF.

The chain couples TRBV27 to TRBJ2-7; no clear D. The CDR3 consists of 13 residues. The germline V and J ends were trimmed by 3 bases and 1 base, with 7 bases remaining between them. Per germline, CDR1 MNHEY and CDR2 SMNVEV (reference sequence). The CDR3 protein is CASSFEYSYEQYF. CDR3 nucleotides: TGTGCCAGCAGTTTCGAATATTCCTACGAGCAGTACTTC.

The CDR3 DNA reads TGTGCCAGCAGTTTATTCAGCGGAACTAATGAAAAACTGTTTTTT. This translates into CASSLFSGTNEKLFF. This chain connects TRBV28 to TRBJ1-4; D not certain. Deletions cut 1 base from V and 1 base from J, with 7 bases between. CDR1 and CDR2 from the germline V gene are MDHEN and SYDVKM. The CDR3 totals 15 residues.

A note on this clone: The same CDR3 also results from other DNA sequences found in this sample. The V gene is TRBV25-1, the J gene TRBJ2-5; TRBD1 is a possible D gene (6 bases). The V end was cut by 3 bases, the J end by 4 bases, with 12 bases between. The CDR3 contains 14 residues. CDR1 MGHDK and CDR2 SYGVNS come from the germline V gene. CDR3 loop: CASSEAGAGETQYF. CDR3 coding DNA: TGTGCCAGCAGTGAGGCAGGGGCCGGAGAGACCCAGTACTTC.